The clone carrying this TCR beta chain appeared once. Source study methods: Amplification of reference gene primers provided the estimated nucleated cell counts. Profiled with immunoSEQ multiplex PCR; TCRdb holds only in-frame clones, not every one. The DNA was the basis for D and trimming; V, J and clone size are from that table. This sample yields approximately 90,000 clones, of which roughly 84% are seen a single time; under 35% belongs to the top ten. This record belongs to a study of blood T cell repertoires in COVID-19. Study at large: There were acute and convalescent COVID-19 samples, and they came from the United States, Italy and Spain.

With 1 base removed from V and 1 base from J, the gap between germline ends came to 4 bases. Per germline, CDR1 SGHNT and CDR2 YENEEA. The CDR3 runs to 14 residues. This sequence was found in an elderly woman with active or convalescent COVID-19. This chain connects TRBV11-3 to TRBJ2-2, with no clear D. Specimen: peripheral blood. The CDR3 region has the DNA TGTGCCAGCAGCTTAGTAGTGAACACCGGGGAGCTGTTTTTT. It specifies CASSLVVNTGELFF.